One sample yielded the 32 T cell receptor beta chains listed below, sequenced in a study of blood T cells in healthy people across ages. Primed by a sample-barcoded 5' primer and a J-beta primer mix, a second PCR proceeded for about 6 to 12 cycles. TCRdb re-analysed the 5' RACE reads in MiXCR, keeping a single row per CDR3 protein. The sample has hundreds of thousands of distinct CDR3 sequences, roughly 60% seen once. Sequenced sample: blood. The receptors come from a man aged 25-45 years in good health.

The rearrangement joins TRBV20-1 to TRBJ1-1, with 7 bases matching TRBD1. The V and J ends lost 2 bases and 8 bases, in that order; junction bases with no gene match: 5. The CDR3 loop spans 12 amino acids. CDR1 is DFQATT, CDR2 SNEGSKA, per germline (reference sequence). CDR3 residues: CSARTGTAEAFF. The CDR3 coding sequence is TGCAGTGCTAGAACCGGGACAGCCGAAGCTTTCTTT.

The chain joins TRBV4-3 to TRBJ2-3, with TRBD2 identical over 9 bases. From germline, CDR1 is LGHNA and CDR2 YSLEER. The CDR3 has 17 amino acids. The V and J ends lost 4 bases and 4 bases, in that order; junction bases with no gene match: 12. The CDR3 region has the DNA TGCGCCAGCAGCCTCGACCGGGCTAGCGGGAATTCAGATACGCAGTATTTT. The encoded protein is CASSLDRASGNSDTQYF.

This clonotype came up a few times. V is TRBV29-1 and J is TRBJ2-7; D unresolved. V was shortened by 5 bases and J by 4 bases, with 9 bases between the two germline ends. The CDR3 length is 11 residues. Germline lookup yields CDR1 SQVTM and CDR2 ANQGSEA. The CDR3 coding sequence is TGCAGCGTTTCCCTAGGATACGAGCAGTACTTC. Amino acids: CSVSLGYEQYF.

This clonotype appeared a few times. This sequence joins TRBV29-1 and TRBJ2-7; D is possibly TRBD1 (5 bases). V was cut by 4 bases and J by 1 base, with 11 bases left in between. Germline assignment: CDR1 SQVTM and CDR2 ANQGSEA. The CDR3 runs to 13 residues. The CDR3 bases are TGCAGCGTTGGGGGCGGCTTATCCTACGAGCAGTACTTC. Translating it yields CSVGGGLSYEQYF.

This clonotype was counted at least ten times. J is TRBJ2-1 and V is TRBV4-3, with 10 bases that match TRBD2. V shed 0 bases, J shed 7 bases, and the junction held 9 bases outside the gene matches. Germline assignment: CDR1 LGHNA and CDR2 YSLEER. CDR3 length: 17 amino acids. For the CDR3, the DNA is TGCGCCAGCAGCCAAGAGACAGTACTAGCGGGAAGAAATGAGCAGTTCTTC. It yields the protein CASSQETVLAGRNEQFF.

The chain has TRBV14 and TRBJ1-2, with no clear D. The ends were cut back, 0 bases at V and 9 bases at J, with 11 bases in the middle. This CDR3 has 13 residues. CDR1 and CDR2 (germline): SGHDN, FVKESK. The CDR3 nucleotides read TGTGCCAGCAGCCAAGAGAACCAAAAGAGCTACACCTTC. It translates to CASSQENQKSYTF.

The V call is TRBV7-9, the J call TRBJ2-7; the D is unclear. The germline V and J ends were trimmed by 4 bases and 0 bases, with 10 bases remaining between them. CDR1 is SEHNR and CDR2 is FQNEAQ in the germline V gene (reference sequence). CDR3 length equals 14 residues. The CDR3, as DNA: TGTGCCAGCAGCTACCATCCCAGCTCCTACGAGCAGTACTTC. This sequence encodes CASSYHPSSYEQYF.

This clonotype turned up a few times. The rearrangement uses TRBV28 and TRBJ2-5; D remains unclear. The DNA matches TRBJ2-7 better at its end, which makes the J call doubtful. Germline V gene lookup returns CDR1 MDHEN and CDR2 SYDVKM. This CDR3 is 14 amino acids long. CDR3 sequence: CASTPPLQPYEQYF. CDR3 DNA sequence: TGTGCCAGCACACCCCCTTTACAGCCGTACGAGCAGTACTTC.

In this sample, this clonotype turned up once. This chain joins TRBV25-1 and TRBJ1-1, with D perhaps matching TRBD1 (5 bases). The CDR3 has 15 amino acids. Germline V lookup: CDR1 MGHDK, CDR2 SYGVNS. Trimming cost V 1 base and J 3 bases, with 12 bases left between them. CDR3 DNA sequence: TGTGCCAGCAGTGAATTGGGGGGGAAGGACACTGAAGCTTTCTTT. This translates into CASSELGGKDTEAFF. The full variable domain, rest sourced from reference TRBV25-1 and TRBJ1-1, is EADIYQTPRYLVIGTGKKITLECSQTMGHDKMYWYQQDPGMELHLIHYSYGVNSTEKGDLSSESTVSRIRTEHFPLTLESARPSHTSQYLCASSELGGKDTEAFFGQGTRLTVV.

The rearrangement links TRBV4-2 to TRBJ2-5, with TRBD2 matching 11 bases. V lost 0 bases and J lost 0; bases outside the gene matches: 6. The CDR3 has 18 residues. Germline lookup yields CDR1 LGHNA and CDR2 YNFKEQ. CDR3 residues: CASSQDFGTSGNQETQYF. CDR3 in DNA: TGTGCCAGCAGCCAAGATTTTGGGACTAGCGGCAACCAAGAGACCCAGTACTTC.

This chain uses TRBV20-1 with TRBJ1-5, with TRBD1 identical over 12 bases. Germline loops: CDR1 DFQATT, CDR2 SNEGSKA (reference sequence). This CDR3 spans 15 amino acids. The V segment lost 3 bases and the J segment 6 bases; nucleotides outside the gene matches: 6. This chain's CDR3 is CSASPGTGGVQPQHF. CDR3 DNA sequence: TGCAGTGCTAGTCCCGGGACAGGGGGCGTTCAGCCCCAGCATTTT.

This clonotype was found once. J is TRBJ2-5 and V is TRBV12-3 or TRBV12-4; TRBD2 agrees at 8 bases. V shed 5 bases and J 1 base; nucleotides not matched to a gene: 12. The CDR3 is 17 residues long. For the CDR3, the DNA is TGTGCCAGCAGTAAGCATGGAGCGGGGGTGGGCCAAGAGACCCAGTACTTC. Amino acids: CASSKHGAGVGQETQYF.

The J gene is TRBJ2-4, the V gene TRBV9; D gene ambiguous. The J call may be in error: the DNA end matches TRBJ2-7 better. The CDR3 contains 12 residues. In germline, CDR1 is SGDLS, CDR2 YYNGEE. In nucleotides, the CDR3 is TGTGCCAGCAGCGTTTGGACCTACGAGCAGTACTTC. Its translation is CASSVWTYEQYF.

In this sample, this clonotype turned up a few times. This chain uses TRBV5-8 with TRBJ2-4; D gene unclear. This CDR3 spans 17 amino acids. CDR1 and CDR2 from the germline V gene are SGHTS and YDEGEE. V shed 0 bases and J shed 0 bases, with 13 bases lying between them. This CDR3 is CASSLAGYQLAKNIQYF. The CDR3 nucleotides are TGTGCCAGCAGCTTGGCCGGATATCAGCTAGCCAAAAACATTCAGTACTTC.

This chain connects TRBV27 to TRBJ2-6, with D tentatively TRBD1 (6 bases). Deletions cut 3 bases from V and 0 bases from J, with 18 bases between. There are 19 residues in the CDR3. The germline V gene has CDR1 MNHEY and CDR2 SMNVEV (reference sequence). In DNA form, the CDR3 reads TGTGCCAGCAGTTTTAATTATTGGGCAGGGGTCTCTGGGGCCAACGTCCTGACTTTC. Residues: CASSFNYWAGVSGANVLTF. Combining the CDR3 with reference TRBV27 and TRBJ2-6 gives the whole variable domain EAQVTQNPRYLITVTGKKLTVTCSQNMNHEYMSWYRQDPGLGLRQIYYSMNVEVTDKGDVPEGYKVSRKEKRNFPLILESPSPNQTSLYFCASSFNYWAGVSGANVLTFGAGSRLTVL.

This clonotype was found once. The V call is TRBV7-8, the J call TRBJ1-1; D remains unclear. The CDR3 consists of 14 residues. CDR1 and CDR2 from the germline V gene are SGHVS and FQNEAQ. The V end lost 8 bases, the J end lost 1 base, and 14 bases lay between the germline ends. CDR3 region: CASRLVFGNTEAFF. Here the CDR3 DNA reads TGTGCCAGCCGTTTGGTATTCGGGAACACTGAAGCTTTCTTT.

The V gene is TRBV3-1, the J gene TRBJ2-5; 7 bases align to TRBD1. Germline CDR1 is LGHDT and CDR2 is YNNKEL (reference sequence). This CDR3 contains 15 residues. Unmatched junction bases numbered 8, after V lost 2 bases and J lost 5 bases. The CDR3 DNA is TGTGCCAGCAGCCAATTCGACAGGGTGTATGAGACCCAGTACTTC. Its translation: CASSQFDRVYETQYF.

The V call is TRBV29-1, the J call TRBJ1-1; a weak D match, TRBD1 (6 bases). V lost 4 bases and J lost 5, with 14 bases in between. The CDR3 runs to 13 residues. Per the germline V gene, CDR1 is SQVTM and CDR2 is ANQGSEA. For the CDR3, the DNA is TGCAGCGTTGGACCCACAGGGTTTACTGAAGCTTTCTTT. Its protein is CSVGPTGFTEAFF.

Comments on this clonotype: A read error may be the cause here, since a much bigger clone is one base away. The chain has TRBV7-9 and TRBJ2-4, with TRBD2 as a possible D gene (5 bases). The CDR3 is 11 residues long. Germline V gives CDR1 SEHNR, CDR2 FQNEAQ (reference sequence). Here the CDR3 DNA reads TGTGCCACCCTAGCCAAAAACATTCGGTACTTC. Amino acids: CATLAKNIRYF.

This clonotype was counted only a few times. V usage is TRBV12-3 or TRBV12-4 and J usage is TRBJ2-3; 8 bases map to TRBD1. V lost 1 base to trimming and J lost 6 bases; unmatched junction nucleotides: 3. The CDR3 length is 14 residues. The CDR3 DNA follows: TGTGCCAGCAGTTTAGGGACAGGGATGGATACGCAGTATTTT. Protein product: CASSLGTGMDTQYF.

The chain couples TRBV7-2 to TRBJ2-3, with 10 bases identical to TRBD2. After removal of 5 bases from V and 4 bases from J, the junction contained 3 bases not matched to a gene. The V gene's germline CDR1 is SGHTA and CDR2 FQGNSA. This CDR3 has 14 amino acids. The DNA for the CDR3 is TGTGCCAGCAGCCATAGCGGGAGGCCAGATACGCAGTATTTT. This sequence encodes CASSHSGRPDTQYF. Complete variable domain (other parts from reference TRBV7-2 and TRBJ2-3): GAGVSQSPSNKVTEKGKDVELRCDPISGHTALYWYRQSLGQGLEFLIYFQGNSAPDKSGLPSDRFSAERTGGSVSTLTIQRTQQEDSAVYLCASSHSGRPDTQYFGPGTRLTVL.

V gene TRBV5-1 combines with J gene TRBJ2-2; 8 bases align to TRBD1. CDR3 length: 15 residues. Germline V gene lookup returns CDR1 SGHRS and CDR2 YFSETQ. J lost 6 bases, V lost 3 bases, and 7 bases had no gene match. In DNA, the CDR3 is TGCGCCAGCAGCTCCGGACAGGGTGGATCCGGGGAGCTGTTTTTT. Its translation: CASSSGQGGSGELFF. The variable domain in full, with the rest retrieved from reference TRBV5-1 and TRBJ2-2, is KAGVTQTPRYLIKTRGQQVTLSCSPISGHRSVSWYQQTPGQGLQFLFEYFSETQRNKGNFPGRFSGRQFSNSRSEMNVSTLELGDSALYLCASSSGQGGSGELFFGEGSRLTVL.

CDR3 loop: CRVSGTNYGYTF. The DNA of the CDR3 is TGCAGAGTATCGGGAACTAACTATGGCTACACCTTC. The chain combines TRBV29-1 with TRBJ1-2; no reliable D call. This CDR3 contains 12 residues. Germline values: CDR1 SQVTM, CDR2 ANQGSEA. Full variable domain (rest looked up from reference TRBV29-1 and TRBJ1-2): SAVISQKPSRDICQRGTSLTIQCQVDSQVTMMFWYRQQPGQSLTLIATANQGSEATYESGFVIDKFPISRPNLTFSTLTVSNMSPEDSSIYLCRVSGTNYGYTFGSGTRLTVV.

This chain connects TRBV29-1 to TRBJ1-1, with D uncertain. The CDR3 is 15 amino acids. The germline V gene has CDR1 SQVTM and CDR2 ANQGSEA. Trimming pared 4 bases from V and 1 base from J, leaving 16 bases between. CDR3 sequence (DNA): TGCAGCGTTGGGGCCGGCATTGTAGGGAACACTGAAGCTTTCTTT. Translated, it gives CSVGAGIVGNTEAFF.

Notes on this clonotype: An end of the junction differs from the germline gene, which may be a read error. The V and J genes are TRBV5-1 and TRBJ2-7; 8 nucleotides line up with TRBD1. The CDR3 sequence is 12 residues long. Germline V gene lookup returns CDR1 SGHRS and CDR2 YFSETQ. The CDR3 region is CASSLDRDEQYF. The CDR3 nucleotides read TGTGCCAGCAGCCTGGACAGGGACGAGCAGTACTTC.

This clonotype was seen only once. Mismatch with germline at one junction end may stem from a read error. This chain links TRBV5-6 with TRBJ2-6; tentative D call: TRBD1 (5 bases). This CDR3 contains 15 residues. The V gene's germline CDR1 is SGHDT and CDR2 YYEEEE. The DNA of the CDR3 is TGTGCCAGCAGCTCCCAGACCTCTGGGGCCAACGTCCAGACTTTC. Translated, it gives CASSSQTSGANVQTF.

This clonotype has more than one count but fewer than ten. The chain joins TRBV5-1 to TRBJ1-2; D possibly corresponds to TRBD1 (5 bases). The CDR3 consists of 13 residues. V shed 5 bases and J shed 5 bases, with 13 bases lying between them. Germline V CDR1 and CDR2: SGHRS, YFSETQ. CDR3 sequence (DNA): TGCGCCAGCAGTACCGCAGGGATATATGGCTACACCTTC. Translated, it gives CASSTAGIYGYTF.

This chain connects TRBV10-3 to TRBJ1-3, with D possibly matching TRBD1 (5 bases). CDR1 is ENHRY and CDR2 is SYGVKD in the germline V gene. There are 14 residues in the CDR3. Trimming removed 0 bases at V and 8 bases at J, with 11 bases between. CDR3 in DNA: TGTGCCATCAGTGAGTCCAGGGAGCGGGACACCATATATTTT. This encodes CAISESRERDTIYF.

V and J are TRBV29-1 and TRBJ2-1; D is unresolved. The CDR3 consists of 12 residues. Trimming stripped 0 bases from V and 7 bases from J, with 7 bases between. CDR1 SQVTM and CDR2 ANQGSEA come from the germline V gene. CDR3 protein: CSVEETANEQFF. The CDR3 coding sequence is TGCAGCGTTGAAGAAACAGCGAATGAGCAGTTCTTC.

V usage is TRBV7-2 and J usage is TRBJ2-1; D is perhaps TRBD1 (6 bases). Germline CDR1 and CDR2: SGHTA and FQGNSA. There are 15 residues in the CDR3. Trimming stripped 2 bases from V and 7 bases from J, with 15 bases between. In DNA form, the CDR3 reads TGTGCCAGCAGCTTATTAAAGGGCCAGGGGAATGAGCAGTTCTTC. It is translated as CASSLLKGQGNEQFF. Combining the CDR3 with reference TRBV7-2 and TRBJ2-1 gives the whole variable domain GAGVSQSPSNKVTEKGKDVELRCDPISGHTALYWYRQSLGQGLEFLIYFQGNSAPDKSGLPSDRFSAERTGGSVSTLTIQRTQQEDSAVYLCASSLLKGQGNEQFFGPGTRLTVL.

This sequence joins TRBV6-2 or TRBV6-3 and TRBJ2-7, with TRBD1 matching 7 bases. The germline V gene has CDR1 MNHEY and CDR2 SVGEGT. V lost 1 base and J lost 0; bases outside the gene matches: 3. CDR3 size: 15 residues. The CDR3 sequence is CASSYWGTASYEQYF. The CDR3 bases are TGTGCCAGCAGTTACTGGGGGACAGCCTCCTACGAGCAGTACTTC.

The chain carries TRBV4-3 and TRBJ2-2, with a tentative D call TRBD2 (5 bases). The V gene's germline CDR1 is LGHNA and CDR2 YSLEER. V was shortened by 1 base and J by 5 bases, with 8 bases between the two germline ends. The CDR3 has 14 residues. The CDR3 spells CASSQAPGTGELFF. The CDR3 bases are TGCGCCAGCAGCCAAGCCCCGGGGACCGGGGAGCTGTTTTTT.